One and the same sample provided the 10 T cell receptor beta chains below, sequenced in a study of blood T cell repertoires in COVID-19. Profiling relied on immunoSEQ multiplex PCR, and the TCRdb table lists in-frame clones only, not all of them. The sample contains tens of thousands of clones, roughly 84% of which appear only once. Sequenced: peripheral blood. Receptors originate from a human donor in a cohort sampled during active COVID-19.

The chain combines TRBV27 with TRBJ2-7; D is unclear. The CDR3 is 15 amino acids. V was clipped by 4 bases and J by 0 bases, with 13 bases between them. Germline CDR1 and CDR2: MNHEY and SMNVEV (reference sequence). As DNA, the CDR3 is TGTGCCAGCAGTTGGGCTTTGGCGAGCTCCTACGAGCAGTACTTC. Amino acid sequence: CASSWALASSYEQYF.

V gene TRBV5-1 combines with J gene TRBJ1-6, with unresolved D. Germline CDR1 is SGHRS and CDR2 is YFSETQ. The CDR3 covers 17 residues. V lost 4 bases, J lost 4 bases, and 18 bases lay in between. In DNA form, the CDR3 reads TGCGCCAGCAGCCCCTCCTCCGGGTCCGCTTATAATTCACCCCTCCACTTT. This encodes CASSPSSGSAYNSPLHF. The entire variable domain, with the rest obtained from reference TRBV5-1 and TRBJ1-6, is as follows: KAGVTQTPRYLIKTRGQQVTLSCSPISGHRSVSWYQQTPGQGLQFLFEYFSETQRNKGNFPGRFSGRQFSNSRSEMNVSTLELGDSALYLCASSPSSGSAYNSPLHFGNGTRLTVT.

The J gene is TRBJ2-3, the V gene TRBV4-1; TRBD2 might be the D (5 bases). The germline V gene encodes CDR1 MGHRA and CDR2 YSYEKL. The CDR3 consists of 16 residues. V shed 3 bases and J shed 2 bases, with 15 bases lying between them. CDR3: CASSQDSRGYTDTQYF. CDR3 nucleotide sequence: TGCGCCAGCAGCCAGGACTCGAGAGGGTACACAGATACGCAGTATTTT.

The CDR3 loop reads CASSLSPGNTIYF. The CDR3 coding sequence is TGTGCCAGCAGTTTAAGCCCTGGAAACACCATATATTTT. This chain links TRBV12-3 or TRBV12-4 with TRBJ1-3, with D hard to call. Deletions cut 2 bases from V and 2 bases from J, with 4 bases between. The length of the CDR3 is 13 residues.

By sample fraction, this clone is medium-sized (0.01 to 0.1%). The chain carries TRBV29-1 and TRBJ1-3; D is unresolved. In germline, CDR1 is SQVTM, CDR2 ANQGSEA. Between the trimmed V and J ends, which lost 2 bases and 2 bases, there was a span of 7 bases. The CDR3 runs to 13 residues. The CDR3 DNA is TGCAGCGTTGAACCGTTTACTGGAAACACCATATATTTT. Encoded protein: CSVEPFTGNTIYF.

This chain links TRBV7-8 with TRBJ2-5; no clear D. The CDR3 has 17 residues. Per germline, CDR1 SGHVS and CDR2 FQNEAQ. V dropped 2 bases and J dropped 5 bases, with 21 bases sitting between them. CDR3 in DNA: TGTGCCAGCAGCTTACCCTCCCACCGCGTAGTCAATGAGACCCAGTACTTC. Translating gives CASSLPSHRVVNETQYF.

This clone was recorded once. The chain recombines TRBV5-8 with TRBJ1-1; TRBD1 is a possible D gene (5 bases). This CDR3 is 15 amino acids long. Germline CDR1 and CDR2: SGHTS and YDEGEE. The ends were cut back, 7 bases at V and 0 bases at J, with 16 bases in the middle. CDR3 region: CASLEAGGMNTEAFF. The CDR3 DNA reads as TGTGCCAGCCTCGAGGCGGGGGGAATGAACACTGAAGCTTTCTTT.

The chain employs TRBV27 and TRBJ2-5; 9 nucleotides align to TRBD2. The CDR3 runs 15 residues. With 5 bases clipped from V and 4 bases from J, the junction kept 8 bases outside the gene matches. Germline V CDR1 and CDR2: MNHEY, SMNVEV (reference sequence). This CDR3 reads CASSPRPGLAETQYF. The CDR3 DNA follows: TGTGCCAGCAGTCCCCGCCCGGGACTAGCAGAGACCCAGTACTTC.

The genes are TRBV4-3 and TRBJ1-3; D is uncertain. Germline V lookup: CDR1 LGHNA, CDR2 YSLEER. V lost 1 base and J lost 3, with 13 bases in between. CDR3 size: 16 residues. This CDR3 reads CASSQGAQVGGNTIYF. The CDR3, as DNA: TGCGCCAGCAGCCAAGGGGCACAAGTGGGTGGAAACACCATATATTTT.

The rearrangement joins TRBV4-3 to TRBJ2-7, with 7 nucleotides matching TRBD1. The junction had 2 bases not matched to a gene; V was cut back by 2 bases and J by 1 base. Germline loops: CDR1 LGHNA, CDR2 YSLEER. The CDR3 covers 14 residues. The CDR3 DNA sequence: TGCGCCAGCAGCCAACGGACAGGTTCCTACGAGCAGTACTTC. Translation: CASSQRTGSYEQYF.